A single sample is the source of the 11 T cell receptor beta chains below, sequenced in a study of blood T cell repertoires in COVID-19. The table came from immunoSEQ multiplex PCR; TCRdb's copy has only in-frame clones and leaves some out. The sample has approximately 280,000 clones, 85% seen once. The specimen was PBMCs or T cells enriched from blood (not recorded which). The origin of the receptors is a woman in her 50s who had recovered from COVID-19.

CDR3 loop: CASSRQANQPQHF. CDR3 nucleotides: TGTGCCAGCAGCCGACAGGCTAATCAGCCCCAGCATTTT. The chain carries TRBV7-9 and TRBJ1-5, with a weak D call TRBD1 (6 bases). Looked up from germline, CDR1 is SEHNR and CDR2 is FQNEAQ (reference sequence). The CDR3 contains 13 residues. V lost 5 bases to trimming and J lost 4 bases, with 9 bases between them. The full variable domain, completed using reference TRBV7-9 and TRBJ1-5, is DTGVSQNPRHKITKRGQNVTFRCDPISEHNRLYWYRQTLGQGPEFLTYFQNEAQLEKSRLLSDRFSAERPKGSFSTLEIQRTEQGDSAMYLCASSRQANQPQHFGDGTRLSIL.

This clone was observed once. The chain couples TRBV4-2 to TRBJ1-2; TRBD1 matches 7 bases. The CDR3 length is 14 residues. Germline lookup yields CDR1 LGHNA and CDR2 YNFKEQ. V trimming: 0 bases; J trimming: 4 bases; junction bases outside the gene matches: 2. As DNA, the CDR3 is TGTGCCAGCAGCCAAGAGGGACAGATCTATGGCTACACCTTC. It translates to CASSQEGQIYGYTF.

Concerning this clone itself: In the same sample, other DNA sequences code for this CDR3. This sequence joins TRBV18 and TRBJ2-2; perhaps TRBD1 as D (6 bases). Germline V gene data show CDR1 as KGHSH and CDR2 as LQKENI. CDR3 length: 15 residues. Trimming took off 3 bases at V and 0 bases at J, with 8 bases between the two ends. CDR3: CASSPRGTNTGELFF. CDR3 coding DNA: TGTGCCAGCTCACCGAGGGGGACGAACACCGGGGAGCTGTTTTTT. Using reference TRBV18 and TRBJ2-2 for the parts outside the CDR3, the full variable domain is NAGVMQNPRHLVRRRGQEARLRCSPMKGHSHVYWYRQLPEEGLKFMVYLQKENIIDESGMPKERFSAEFPKEGPSILRIQQVVRGDSAAYFCASSPRGTNTGELFFGEGSRLTVL.

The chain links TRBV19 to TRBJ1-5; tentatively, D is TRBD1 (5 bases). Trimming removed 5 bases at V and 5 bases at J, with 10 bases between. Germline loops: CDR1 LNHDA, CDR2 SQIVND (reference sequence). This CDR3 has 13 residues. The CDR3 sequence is CASSGADDQPQHF. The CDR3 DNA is TGTGCCAGTAGTGGGGCGGATGATCAGCCCCAGCATTTT.

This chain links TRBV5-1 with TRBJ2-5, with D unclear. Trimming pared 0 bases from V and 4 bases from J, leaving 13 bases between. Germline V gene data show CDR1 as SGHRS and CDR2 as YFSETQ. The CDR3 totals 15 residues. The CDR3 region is CASSLVPLSGETQYF. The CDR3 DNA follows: TGCGCCAGCAGCTTGGTCCCCCTCTCAGGAGAGACCCAGTACTTC.

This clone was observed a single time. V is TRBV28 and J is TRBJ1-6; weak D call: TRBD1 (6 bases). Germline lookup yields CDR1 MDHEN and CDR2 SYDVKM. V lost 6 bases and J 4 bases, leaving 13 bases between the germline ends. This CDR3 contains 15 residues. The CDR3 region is CASSLQTGYNSPLHF. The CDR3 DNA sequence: TGTGCCAGCAGCTTGCAGACAGGATATAATTCACCCCTCCACTTT.

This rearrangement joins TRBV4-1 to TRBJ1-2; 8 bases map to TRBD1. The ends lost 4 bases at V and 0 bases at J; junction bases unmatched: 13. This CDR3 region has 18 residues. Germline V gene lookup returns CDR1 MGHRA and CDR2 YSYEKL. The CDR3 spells CASSRDMTGARSNYGYTF. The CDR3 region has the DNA TGCGCCAGCAGCCGGGATATGACAGGGGCCAGATCTAACTATGGCTACACCTTC.

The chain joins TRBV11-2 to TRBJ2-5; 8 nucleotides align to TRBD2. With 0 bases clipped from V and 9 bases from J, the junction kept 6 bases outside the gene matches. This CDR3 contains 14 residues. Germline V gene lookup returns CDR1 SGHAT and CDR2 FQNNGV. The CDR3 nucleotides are TGTGCCAGCAGCTTAGAGAGGTCAGCGGGAGCCCAGTACTTC. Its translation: CASSLERSAGAQYF.

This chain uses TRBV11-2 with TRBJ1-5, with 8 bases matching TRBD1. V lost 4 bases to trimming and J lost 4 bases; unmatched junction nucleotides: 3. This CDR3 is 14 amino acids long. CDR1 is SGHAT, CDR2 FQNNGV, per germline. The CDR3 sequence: CASSSGQGNQPQHF. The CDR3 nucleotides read TGTGCCAGCAGCTCCGGACAGGGAAATCAGCCCCAGCATTTT.

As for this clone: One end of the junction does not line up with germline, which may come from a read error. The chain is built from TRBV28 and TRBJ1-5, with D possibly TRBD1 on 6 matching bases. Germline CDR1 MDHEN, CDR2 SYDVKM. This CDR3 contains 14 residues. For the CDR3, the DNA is TGTGCCAGCAGTTTATCAGGGGTCAATCGGCCCCAGCATTTT. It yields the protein CASSLSGVNRPQHF.

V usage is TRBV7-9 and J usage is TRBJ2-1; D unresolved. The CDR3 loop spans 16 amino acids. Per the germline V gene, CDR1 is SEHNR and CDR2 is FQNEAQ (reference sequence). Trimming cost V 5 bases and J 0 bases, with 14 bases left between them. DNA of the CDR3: TGTGCCAGCAGCCCTACCGATAAATTCTCCTACAATGAGCAGTTCTTC. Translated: CASSPTDKFSYNEQFF. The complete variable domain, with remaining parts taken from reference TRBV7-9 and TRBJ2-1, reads DTGVSQNPRHKITKRGQNVTFRCDPISEHNRLYWYRQTLGQGPEFLTYFQNEAQLEKSRLLSDRFSAERPKGSFSTLEIQRTEQGDSAMYLCASSPTDKFSYNEQFFGPGTRLTVL.